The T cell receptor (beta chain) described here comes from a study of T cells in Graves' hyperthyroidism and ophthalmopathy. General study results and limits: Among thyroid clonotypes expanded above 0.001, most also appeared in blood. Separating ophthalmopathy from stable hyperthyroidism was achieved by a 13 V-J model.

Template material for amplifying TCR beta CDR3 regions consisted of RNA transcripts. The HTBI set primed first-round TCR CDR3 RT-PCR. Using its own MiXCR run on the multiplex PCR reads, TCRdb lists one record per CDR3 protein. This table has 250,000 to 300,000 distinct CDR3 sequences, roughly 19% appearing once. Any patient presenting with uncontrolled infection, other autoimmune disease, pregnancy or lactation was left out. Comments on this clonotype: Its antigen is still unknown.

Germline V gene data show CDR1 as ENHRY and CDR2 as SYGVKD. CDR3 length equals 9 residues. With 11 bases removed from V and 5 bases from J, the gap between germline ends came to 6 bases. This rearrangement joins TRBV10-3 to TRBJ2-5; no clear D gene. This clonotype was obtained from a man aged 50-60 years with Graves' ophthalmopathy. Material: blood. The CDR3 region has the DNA TGTGCCGCAACCGAGACCCAGTACTTC. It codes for CAATETQYF.